The clone carrying this TCR beta chain was picked up a small number of times. This CDR3 is 15 amino acids long. Germline loops: CDR1 MNHEY, CDR2 SVGEGT. The ends lost 10 bases at V and 8 bases at J; junction bases unmatched: 17. The data derive from a study of blood T cells in healthy people across ages. Through a sample-barcoded 5' primer and a J-beta primer mix, a second PCR was run for roughly 6 to 12 cycles. A template-switch adaptor with 12 random nucleotides tagged each cDNA molecule. One entry per CDR3 protein, called by TCRdb with MiXCR from the 5' RACE reads. The data hold hundreds of thousands of distinct CDR3 sequences, with about 26% observed a single time. These same data were also listed under a study on T cells of mothers and their children. This second study says: An overlap that was slightly higher, though non-significant, was seen in related mother-child pairs versus unrelated pairs.

Material for sequencing was blood. This TCR was recovered from a boy younger than 18 in good health. The genes are TRBV6-2 or TRBV6-3 and TRBJ2-1; the match to TRBD1 covers 7 bases. CDR3 sequence: CATPTTGEVSDEQFF. In nucleotides, the CDR3 is TGTGCCACTCCTACCACAGGGGAAGTTTCGGATGAGCAGTTCTTC.